This T cell receptor (beta chain) was identified in a study of blood T cell repertoires in COVID-19. Study-wide context: Sources were T cells, B-cell-depleted T cells, or PBMCs; the material itself was cDNA or gDNA.

Original processing methods: Reference gene primer amplification gave nucleated cell count estimates. Assay used: immunoSEQ multiplex PCR; TCRdb lists only in-frame clones, some missing. V and J calls and clone size are those listed in that table; D and trimming were worked out from the DNA. The sample lists 140,000 to 150,000 clones, around 84% occurring once. Recruitment covered 20 to 25 US areas and drew participants whose ages spanned roughly 18 to 90 years. CDR3 length equals 16 residues. CDR1 is LNHDA, CDR2 SQIVND, per germline (reference sequence). V shed 4 bases and J 6 bases; nucleotides not matched to a gene: 8.

The receptor was isolated from a woman between 45 and 60 years old who had been exposed to COVID-19. The chain links TRBV19 to TRBJ2-3, with 12 bases identical to TRBD2. Source material: PBMCs or T cells enriched from blood (not recorded which). CDR3 sequence reads: CASSTQTSGSADTQYF. In DNA form, the CDR3 reads TGTGCCAGTAGTACCCAGACTAGCGGGAGTGCGGATACGCAGTATTTT.